Below are 5 T cell receptor beta chains sequenced from a single sample in a study of cytomegalovirus exposure and HLA in healthy donors. The PCR ran on 60 Vbeta and 13 Jbeta primers. Only in-frame clones appear in the TCRdb table, and some are missing; sequencing was by immunoSEQ multiplex PCR. The sample holds approximately 220,000 clones; around 80% are singletons and the top ten take roughly 16%. Sequenced: PBMCs. The receptors derive from a middle-aged man in good health and CMV-seronegative.

The genes are TRBV6-4 and TRBJ1-1, with 7 bases aligning to TRBD1. Germline lookup yields CDR1 MRHNA and CDR2 SNTAGT. The V and J ends lost 5 bases and 4 bases, in that order; junction bases with no gene match: 7. This CDR3 has 14 residues. DNA for the CDR3: TGTGCCAGCAGTCAAGACAGGGCTGGCACTGAAGCTTTCTTT. Translation gives CASSQDRAGTEAFF.

This clone was counted between two and nine times. The chain carries TRBV27 and TRBJ2-5; 8 nucleotides line up with TRBD2. The closer fit of TRBJ2-7 to the DNA end suggests the J call may be wrong. The CDR3 has 15 residues. CDR1 is MNHEY and CDR2 is SMNVEV in the germline V gene (reference sequence). The CDR3 nucleotides are TGTGCCAGCAGTCCACCCCGGGGGGGATCAAACGAGCAGTACTTC. It codes for CASSPPRGGSNEQYF.

The chain employs TRBV27 and TRBJ2-1; D unclear. The germline gives CDR1 MNHEY, CDR2 SMNVEV (reference sequence). V lost 0 bases, J lost 1 base, and 10 bases lay in between. The CDR3 totals 16 residues. The CDR3, as DNA: TGTGCCAGCAGTTTATCGTTAGTGATGTCCTACAATGAGCAGTTCTTC. Translated: CASSLSLVMSYNEQFF.

The chain carries TRBV7-2 and TRBJ2-3; 8 bases fit TRBD2. The length of the CDR3 is 16 residues. V lost 5 bases to trimming and J lost 0 bases; unmatched junction nucleotides: 7. CDR1 and CDR2 (germline): SGHTA, FQGNSA. The CDR3 DNA sequence: TGTGCCAGCAGCCTATCACCTAGCGGGAGCACAGATACGCAGTATTTT. Amino acids: CASSLSPSGSTDTQYF.

The chain employs TRBV7-3 and TRBJ2-3; 9 bases line up with TRBD2. Trimming took 1 base from V and 0 from J; bases not matched to a gene: 14. The CDR3 covers 20 residues. Germline V gives CDR1 SGHTA, CDR2 FQGTGA. The CDR3 region is CASSLRAGGIILPSTDTQYF. Here the CDR3 DNA reads TGTGCCAGCAGCTTAAGAGCGGGGGGTATAATATTGCCTAGCACAGATACGCAGTATTTT.